This T cell receptor beta chain was sequenced in a study of blood T cell repertoires in COVID-19. The repertoire was sequenced with immunoSEQ multiplex PCR; TCRdb's copy has only in-frame clones and lacks some. The table lists about 270,000 clones, approximately 86% of them singletons. CDR3 length: 16 residues. Trimming shortened V by 5 bases and J by 6 bases, and 20 bases separated the two germline ends. Germline V CDR1 and CDR2: SEHNR, FQNEAQ (reference sequence). This clone was seen once. This clonotype originated in a middle-aged man with active or convalescent COVID-19. The rearrangement links TRBV7-9 to TRBJ1-5; a possible D gene is TRBD1 (6 bases). The source material was peripheral blood. For the CDR3, the DNA is TGTGCCAGCAGCACACGACAGGATGAGGGCGGTCAGCCCCAGCATTTT. Translating it yields CASSTRQDEGGQPQHF. The whole variable domain, filled in from reference TRBV7-9 and TRBJ1-5, reads DTGVSQNPRHKITKRGQNVTFRCDPISEHNRLYWYRQTLGQGPEFLTYFQNEAQLEKSRLLSDRFSAERPKGSFSTLEIQRTEQGDSAMYLCASSTRQDEGGQPQHFGDGTRLSIL.